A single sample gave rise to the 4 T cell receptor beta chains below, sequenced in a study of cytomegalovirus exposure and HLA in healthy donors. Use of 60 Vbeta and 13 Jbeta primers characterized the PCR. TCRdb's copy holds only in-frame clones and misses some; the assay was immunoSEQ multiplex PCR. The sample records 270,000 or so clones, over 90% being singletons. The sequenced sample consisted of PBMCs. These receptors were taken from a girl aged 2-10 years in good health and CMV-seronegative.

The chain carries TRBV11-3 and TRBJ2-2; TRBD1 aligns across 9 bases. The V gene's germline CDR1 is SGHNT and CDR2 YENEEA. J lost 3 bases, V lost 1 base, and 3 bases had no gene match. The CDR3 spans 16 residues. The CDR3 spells CASSLGQGEDTGELFF. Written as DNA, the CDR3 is TGTGCCAGCAGCTTAGGACAGGGGGAAGACACCGGGGAGCTGTTTTTT.

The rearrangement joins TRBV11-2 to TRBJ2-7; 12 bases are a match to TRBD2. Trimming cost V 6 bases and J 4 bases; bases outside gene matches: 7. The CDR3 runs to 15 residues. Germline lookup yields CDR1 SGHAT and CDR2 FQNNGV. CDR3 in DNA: TGTGCCAGCAGTAAGCCGGGACTAGCGGGTTACGAGCAGTACTTC. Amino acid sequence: CASSKPGLAGYEQYF.

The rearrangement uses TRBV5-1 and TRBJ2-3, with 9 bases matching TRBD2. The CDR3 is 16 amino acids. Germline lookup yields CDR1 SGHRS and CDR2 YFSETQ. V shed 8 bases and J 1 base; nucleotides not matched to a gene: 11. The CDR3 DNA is TGCGCCAGTAAAGTTAGCGGGAGCGTTGGCACAGATACGCAGTATTTT. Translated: CASKVSGSVGTDTQYF.

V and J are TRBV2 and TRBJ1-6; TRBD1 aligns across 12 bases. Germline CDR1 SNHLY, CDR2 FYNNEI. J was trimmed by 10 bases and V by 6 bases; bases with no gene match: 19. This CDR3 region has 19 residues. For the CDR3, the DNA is TGTGCCAGCAGACCATACTCTGGGACAGGGGGCTCCTGGGGATCACCCCTCCACTTT. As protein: CASRPYSGTGGSWGSPLHF.